Presented here are 21 T cell receptor beta chains from one specimen sequenced in a study of blood T cells in healthy people across ages. A sample-barcoded 5' primer and a J-beta primer mix were used in a second PCR of roughly 6 to 11 cycles. Via MiXCR, TCRdb re-called the 5' RACE reads, giving one row per CDR3 protein. The table shows about 930,000 distinct CDR3 sequences, with around 29% occurring only once. These data also featured in a second study, about T cells of mothers and their children.

The sample taken for sequencing was blood. Receptors were obtained from a woman aged 35 to 49 in good health.

This chain uses TRBV7-8 with TRBJ1-4, with D unclear. CDR3 length: 16 amino acids. Germline V gene lookup returns CDR1 SGHVS and CDR2 FQNEAQ. The germline V and J ends were trimmed by 0 bases and 2 bases, with 10 bases remaining between them. The chain's CDR3 is CASSLAARGTNEKLFF. The DNA for the CDR3 is TGTGCCAGCAGCTTAGCGGCCCGCGGGACTAATGAAAAACTGTTTTTT.

Regarding this clonotype: The junction differs from germline at one of its ends, possibly a read error. The J gene is TRBJ1-1, the V gene TRBV7-9, with TRBD1 matching over 7 bases. CDR1 and CDR2 (germline): SEHNR, FQNEAQ (reference sequence). The CDR3 is 14 amino acids. CDR3 DNA: TGTGCCAACAGCCCACGGACAGGCGGCACTGAAGCTTTCTTT. Its translation is CANSPRTGGTEAFF.

The V call is TRBV12-3 or TRBV12-4, the J call TRBJ1-2; 7 bases agree with TRBD1. The V segment lost 5 bases and the J segment 3 bases; nucleotides outside the gene matches: 3. The CDR3 contains 13 residues. CDR3 nucleotide sequence: TGTGCCAGCAGTATTGACAGGGACTATGGCTACACCTTC. Protein: CASSIDRDYGYTF.

On this clonotype: A read error may explain this, as a much larger clone is one base away. V is TRBV9 and J is TRBJ2-3; D remains ambiguous. V gave up 4 bases and J gave up 0 bases, with 12 bases separating them. This CDR3 is built from 15 residues. Germline loops: CDR1 SGDLS, CDR2 YYNGEE. Written as DNA, the CDR3 is TGTGCCAGCAGCATAGGGCAGTCTAGCACAGATACGCAGTATTTT. Translating gives CASSIGQSSTDTQYF.

This clonotype was picked up a small number of times. J is TRBJ1-6 and V is TRBV29-1; possibly TRBD1 for D (5 bases). The CDR3 covers 14 residues. V lost 7 bases and J lost 3, with 13 bases in between. Germline V gene lookup returns CDR1 SQVTM and CDR2 ANQGSEA. CDR3 DNA sequence: TGCAGCGCGATGGGGGACGTCTATAATTCACCCCTCCACTTT. Translating gives CSAMGDVYNSPLHF.

This chain joins TRBV20-1 and TRBJ2-3, with a tentative D call TRBD1 (5 bases). The CDR3 is made up of 14 amino acids. CDR1 is DFQATT and CDR2 is SNEGSKA in the germline V gene (reference sequence). The V and J ends lost 6 bases and 7 bases respectively, with 20 bases between them. The CDR3 loop is CSAANPQGTHTQYF. The CDR3 DNA reads as TGCAGTGCAGCCAACCCCCAGGGAACGCATACGCAGTATTTT.

This clonotype was seen more than once but under ten times. The V call is TRBV20-1, the J call TRBJ1-1; tentatively, D is TRBD1 (6 bases). V lost 0 bases, J lost 4 bases, and 18 bases lay in between. Germline loops: CDR1 DFQATT, CDR2 SNEGSKA (reference sequence). This CDR3 is built from 16 residues. CDR3 DNA sequence: TGCAGTGCTAGAGATCAGGGACACATGAGGGGCACTGAAGCTTTCTTT. Encoded protein: CSARDQGHMRGTEAFF.

The DNA of the CDR3 is TGCAGCGTGGTGGGGACAGGGTTTATGGATACGCAGTATTTT. Its translation: CSVVGTGFMDTQYF. The chain has TRBV29-1 and TRBJ2-3; the match to TRBD1 covers 9 bases. This CDR3 region has 14 residues. The germline gives CDR1 SQVTM, CDR2 ANQGSEA. J lost 6 bases, V lost 6 bases, and 10 bases had no gene match.

V and J are TRBV27 and TRBJ1-5, with D possibly being TRBD1 (6 bases). The V end was cut by 2 bases, the J end by 0 bases, with 23 bases between. Germline CDR1 is MNHEY and CDR2 is SMNVEV (reference sequence). The CDR3 runs to 20 residues. The DNA of the CDR3 is TGTGCCAGCAGTTTAACCCCGCGGGGGCTAGGGACCTATAGCAATCAGCCCCAGCATTTT. It encodes CASSLTPRGLGTYSNQPQHF.

As for this clonotype: A much more abundant neighbour one base away suggests this may be a read error. The chain combines TRBV27 with TRBJ2-5, with 7 bases matching TRBD1. CDR1 is MNHEY, CDR2 SMNVEV, per germline (reference sequence). The CDR3 has 16 residues. The CDR3 nucleotides read TGTGCCAGCGGTTTGAGCCGGGGCAGGGGGTCAGAGACCCAGTACTTC. Protein: CASGLSRGRGSETQYF.

V and J are TRBV7-8 and TRBJ2-1; D perhaps matches TRBD2 (5 bases). CDR3 length: 12 residues. Germline-derived CDR1 and CDR2 are SGHVS and FQNEAQ. V dropped 1 base and J dropped 9 bases, with 7 bases sitting between them. The CDR3 loop reads CASSLGRTEQFF. CDR3 DNA sequence: TGTGCCAGCAGCTTAGGGAGGACTGAGCAGTTCTTC.

This clonotype has a count of ten or more. The CDR3 spells CASTWGQVEQYF. The CDR3 DNA follows: TGTGCCAGCACCTGGGGACAGGTAGAGCAGTACTTC. The rearrangement uses TRBV6-1 and TRBJ2-7; 8 bases are shared with TRBD1. Per germline, CDR1 MNHNS and CDR2 SASEGT. The CDR3 runs to 12 residues. V was clipped by 7 bases and J by 7 bases; unmatched bases: 6.

In its sample, this clonotype was seen once. The chain employs TRBV12-3 or TRBV12-4 and TRBJ1-1, with 9 positions matching TRBD1. J was trimmed by 3 bases and V by 7 bases; bases with no gene match: 6. The length of the CDR3 is 14 residues. The CDR3 sequence: CASNARDRDTEAFF. The CDR3 coding sequence is TGTGCCAGCAATGCCCGGGACAGGGACACTGAAGCTTTCTTT.

The chain employs TRBV28 and TRBJ1-2, with D perhaps TRBD1 (6 bases). Trimming shortened V by 1 base and J by 6 bases, and 12 bases separated the two germline ends. This CDR3 has 14 amino acids. Germline CDR1 reads MDHEN; CDR2 reads SYDVKM. The CDR3 loop reads CASSLLSQGNGYTF. The CDR3 DNA follows: TGTGCCAGCAGTTTATTAAGCCAGGGGAATGGCTACACCTTC.

A few counts support this clonotype. This rearrangement joins TRBV30 to TRBJ1-2; 9 bases are shared with TRBD1. J lost 8 bases, V lost 2 bases, and 9 bases had no gene match. The germline gives CDR1 GTSNPN, CDR2 SVGIG (reference sequence). There are 14 residues in the CDR3. CDR3 sequence: CAWSRTGVGNGYTF. As DNA, the CDR3 is TGTGCCTGGAGTCGGACAGGGGTTGGGAACGGCTACACCTTC.

For this clonotype: At one end, the junction sequence differs from germline, possibly due to a read error. The V call is TRBV20-1, the J call TRBJ2-5; a weak D match, TRBD2 (5 bases). The CDR3 covers 14 residues. In germline, CDR1 is DFQATT, CDR2 SNEGSKA (reference sequence). The CDR3 here is CGARTGEGQETQYF. CDR3 sequence (DNA): TGCGGTGCTAGGACGGGTGAGGGCCAAGAGACCCAGTACTTC.

This clonotype was counted between two and nine times. Being one base from a much bigger clone, this may be a read error. V is TRBV29-1 and J is TRBJ2-5; TRBD2 aligns across 9 bases. The CDR3 has 13 amino acids. The germline V gene encodes CDR1 SQVTM and CDR2 ANQGSEA. Trimming removed 4 bases from V and 9 bases from J; junction bases left unmatched: 9. In DNA, the CDR3 is TGCAGCGTTGTCCTAGCGGGGAGGGAGGCCCAGTACTTC. Encoded protein: CSVVLAGREAQYF.

This clonotype was seen more than once but under ten times. The chain employs TRBV20-1 and TRBJ1-1; 7 nucleotides align to TRBD1. V dropped 3 bases and J dropped 3; count of bases not matched to a gene: 4. Looked up from germline, CDR1 is DFQATT and CDR2 is SNEGSKA (reference sequence). This CDR3 has 13 residues. The CDR3 region has the DNA TGCAGTGCTAGGGCTACAGGGGACACTGAAGCTTTCTTT. This encodes CSARATGDTEAFF.

This clonotype has more than one count but fewer than ten. The V gene is TRBV9, the J gene TRBJ1-1; TRBD1 might be the D (5 bases). This CDR3 region has 12 residues. Between the trimmed V and J ends, which lost 3 bases and 5 bases, there was a span of 8 bases. Germline assignment: CDR1 SGDLS and CDR2 YYNGEE. The DNA for the CDR3 is TGTGCCAGCAGCGGCAGGGAAACTGAAGCTTTCTTT. It codes for CASSGRETEAFF.

The rearrangement links TRBV5-5 to TRBJ2-3; D is undetermined. Germline-derived CDR1 and CDR2 are SGHKS and YYEKEE (reference sequence). Trimming cost V 3 bases and J 3 bases, with 11 bases left between them. This CDR3 region has 14 residues. The CDR3 region has the DNA TGTGCCAGCAGCTCGCCAAAACGAACAGATACGCAGTATTTT. Translation: CASSSPKRTDTQYF.

V gene TRBV6-5 combines with J gene TRBJ2-7; perhaps TRBD1 as D (7 bases). Germline-derived CDR1 and CDR2 are MNHEY and SVGAGI. The CDR3 is 15 amino acids. V lost 8 bases and J 0 bases, leaving 17 bases between the germline ends. The CDR3 nucleotides are TGTGCCAGCGCAACAAGGGGGGACAGCTCCTACGAGCAGTACTTC. Translation gives CASATRGDSSYEQYF.